This TCR beta chain was sequenced during a study of resident and recirculating memory T cells in vitiligo. No patient showed confetti depigmentation, a clinical sign of active disease. Germline V gene sequence: CDR1 MGHDK, CDR2 SYGVNS. This CDR3 comprises 15 residues. The ends were cut back, 3 bases at V and 8 bases at J, with 17 bases in the middle. Repertoires were generated with immunoSEQ multiplex PCR, while TCRdb's copy carries only in-frame clones and drops some. In the table there are 40,000 to 45,000 clones, around 90% of which are singletons. The clonotype originates from a male donor with vitiligo. The chain has TRBV25-1 and TRBJ2-1; TRBD2 might be the D (6 bases). Sequenced input: blood. CDR3 nucleotide sequence: TGTGCCAGCAGTGAGGGTACTAGCTTTCTCGATGAGCAGTTCTTC. Encoded protein: CASSEGTSFLDEQFF.